One and the same sample provided the 26 T cell receptor beta chains below, sequenced in a study of T cell responses to AZD1222 COVID-19 vaccine. Clones were read by immunoSEQ multiplex PCR, and TCRdb kept only the in-frame ones, dropping some. The data hold about 61,000 clones, with around 81% observed a single time. The source material was peripheral blood, sampled 28 days after the second AZD1222 dose. The receptor set was obtained from an adult who received the AZD1222 COVID-19 vaccine.

J is TRBJ1-4 and V is TRBV6-6; TRBD1 aligns across 8 bases. Unmatched junction bases numbered 14, after V lost 9 bases and J lost 8 bases. The CDR3 is 15 residues long. Germline assignment: CDR1 MNHNY and CDR2 SVGAGI (reference sequence). Here the CDR3 reads CASKTDRGRMEKLFF. Here the CDR3 DNA reads TGTGCCAGTAAGACCGACAGGGGTAGGATGGAAAAACTGTTTTTT.

This rearrangement joins TRBV21-1 to TRBJ2-7; the table calls TRBD2, which could not be checked here. TRBV21-1 is a pseudogene locus. The CDR3 extends over 18 amino acids. The chain's CDR3 is CASSKALFFSGRANEQYF. The DNA of the CDR3 is TGTGCCAGCAGCAAAGCGCTTTTCTTTAGCGGGAGGGCGAACGAGCAGTACTTC.

This clone was recorded only once. The V gene is TRBV9, the J gene TRBJ2-5, with 7 bases that match TRBD2. This CDR3 is built from 14 residues. J lost 6 bases, V lost 4 bases, and 9 bases had no gene match. CDR1 is SGDLS and CDR2 is YYNGEE in the germline V gene. This chain's CDR3 is CASSPRLASKTQYF. The CDR3 DNA reads TGTGCCAGCAGCCCCCGACTAGCCAGCAAGACCCAGTACTTC.

V is TRBV6-2 or TRBV6-3 and J is TRBJ2-1, with 7 positions matching TRBD2. This CDR3 has 16 amino acids. The V gene's germline CDR1 is MNHEY and CDR2 SVGEGT. The J segment lost 5 bases and the V segment lost 5 bases, leaving 12 bases of the junction unmatched. CDR3 residues: CASSTQGLAAHNEQFF. CDR3 DNA sequence: TGTGCCAGCAGTACTCAAGGGCTAGCGGCGCACAATGAGCAGTTCTTC.

This CDR3 reads CASSEYPMSSYEQYF. Written as DNA, the CDR3 is TGTGCCAGCAGTGAATATCCGATGAGCTCCTACGAGCAGTACTTC. The rearrangement links TRBV6-1 to TRBJ2-7; D not resolved. The V end lost 2 bases, the J end lost 0 bases, and 11 bases lay between the germline ends. CDR3 length equals 15 residues. Per the germline V gene, CDR1 is MNHNS and CDR2 is SASEGT.

The chain recombines TRBV11-2 with TRBJ1-4; 8 bases fit TRBD1. Per the germline V gene, CDR1 is SGHAT and CDR2 is FQNNGV. J gave up 0 bases and V 6 bases, and 6 bases lay outside the gene matches. The CDR3 totals 16 residues. CDR3 region: CASRGQGFATNEKLFF. The CDR3 bases are TGTGCCAGCAGAGGACAGGGTTTTGCAACTAATGAAAAACTGTTTTTT. Using reference TRBV11-2 and TRBJ1-4 for the parts outside the CDR3, the full variable domain is EAGVAQSPRYKIIEKRQSVAFWCNPISGHATLYWYQQILGQGPKLLIQFQNNGVVDDSQLPKDRFSAERLKGVDSTLKIQPAKLEDSAVYLCASRGQGFATNEKLFFGSGTQLSVL.

The V and J genes are TRBV19 and TRBJ1-2, with D unresolved. This CDR3 spans 12 amino acids. Germline lookup yields CDR1 LNHDA and CDR2 SQIVND (reference sequence). Trimming pared 7 bases from V and 5 bases from J, leaving 11 bases between. The CDR3, as DNA: TGTGCCAGTATATGGGGTGGGTATGGCTACACCTTC. Protein sequence: CASIWGGYGYTF.

The chain joins TRBV19 to TRBJ2-5; D call uncertain. V was shortened by 4 bases and J by 4 bases, with 7 bases between the two germline ends. Per the germline V gene, CDR1 is LNHDA and CDR2 is SQIVND (reference sequence). The CDR3 has 12 residues. CDR3: CASSNPLETQYF. CDR3 bases: TGTGCCAGTAGTAACCCATTAGAGACCCAGTACTTC.

The V gene is TRBV6-6, the J gene TRBJ2-5; D perhaps matches TRBD2 (7 bases). This CDR3 comprises 15 residues. Between the trimmed V and J ends, which lost 2 bases and 1 base, there was a span of 11 bases. Germline V CDR1 and CDR2: MNHNY, SVGAGI (reference sequence). This CDR3 is CASSYLAGAQETQYF. The DNA for the CDR3 is TGTGCCAGCAGTTACCTTGCGGGGGCCCAAGAGACCCAGTACTTC.

The chain recombines TRBV5-1 with TRBJ2-1; no firm D call. CDR3 size: 14 residues. Trimming cost V 0 bases and J 4 bases, with 8 bases left between them. Germline values: CDR1 SGHRS, CDR2 YFSETQ. This chain's CDR3 is CASSLETAYNEQFF. The CDR3 DNA reads as TGCGCCAGCAGCTTGGAAACAGCATACAATGAGCAGTTCTTC.

V gene TRBV7-3 combines with J gene TRBJ1-2; 7 nucleotides align to TRBD1. There are 15 residues in the CDR3. CDR1 is SGHTA, CDR2 FQGTGA, per germline. Trimming cost V 0 bases and J 6 bases; bases outside gene matches: 7. The CDR3 here is CASSLTERRGHGYTF. Here the CDR3 DNA reads TGTGCCAGCAGCTTAACTGAGAGGAGGGGGCATGGCTACACCTTC.

The rearrangement uses TRBV12-5 and TRBJ1-2, with 8 bases aligning to TRBD1. V lost 3 bases and J lost 3; bases outside the gene matches: 3. CDR3 length: 14 residues. CDR1 is LGHNT, CDR2 FRNRAP, per germline. CDR3 coding DNA: TGTGCTAGTGGTTTATGGGGACAGGACTATGGCTACACCTTC. It yields the protein CASGLWGQDYGYTF.

V and J are TRBV27 and TRBJ2-2; D is possibly TRBD1 (5 bases). V shed 1 base and J shed 0 bases, with 9 bases lying between them. The CDR3 is made up of 16 amino acids. From germline, CDR1 is MNHEY and CDR2 SMNVEV (reference sequence). The CDR3 sequence is CASSLYPGTNTGELFF. CDR3 nucleotides: TGTGCCAGCAGTTTATACCCAGGGACGAACACCGGGGAGCTGTTTTTT.

The V and J genes are TRBV7-2 and TRBJ2-5, with 9 bases lining up with TRBD1. V was clipped by 5 bases and J by 5 bases; unmatched bases: 6. The CDR3 spans 14 residues. Per the germline V gene, CDR1 is SGHTA and CDR2 is FQGNSA. This CDR3 reads CASSTPTGGETQYF. The CDR3 DNA follows: TGTGCCAGCAGCACCCCGACAGGGGGGGAGACCCAGTACTTC.

This sequence joins TRBV19 and TRBJ2-3; D may be TRBD2 (6 bases). The V end lost 6 bases, the J end lost 4 bases, and 17 bases lay between the germline ends. The CDR3 has 15 residues. Per the germline V gene, CDR1 is LNHDA and CDR2 is SQIVND (reference sequence). CDR3 DNA: TGTGCCAGTAGCCAAGGGTTCGCGGGACCAGATACGCAGTATTTT. Translating gives CASSQGFAGPDTQYF. The whole variable domain, remainder taken from reference TRBV19 and TRBJ2-3, is DGGITQSPKYLFRKEGQNVTLSCEQNLNHDAMYWYRQDPGQGLRLIYYSQIVNDFQKGDIAEGYSVSREKKESFPLTVTSAQKNPTAFYLCASSQGFAGPDTQYFGPGTRLTVL.

The chain links TRBV24-1 to TRBJ2-3; D possibly corresponds to TRBD1 (6 bases). Between the trimmed V and J ends, which lost 4 bases and 8 bases, there was a span of 12 bases. In germline, CDR1 is KGHDR, CDR2 SFDVKD. The CDR3 sequence is 13 residues long. CDR3 in DNA: TGTGCCACCAGTGACGAGAAAGGGGGTACGCAGTATTTT. It specifies CATSDEKGGTQYF.

This clone was observed once. V is TRBV9 and J is TRBJ2-1; D is undetermined. Trimming took 0 bases from V and 2 from J, leaving 9 bases between them. The germline V gene has CDR1 SGDLS and CDR2 YYNGEE. The CDR3 consists of 15 residues. CDR3 residues: CASSVGGSTYNEQFF. The CDR3 DNA reads as TGTGCCAGCAGCGTAGGGGGTTCTACCTACAATGAGCAGTTCTTC.

The chain is built from TRBV3-1 (or the pseudogene TRBV3-2) and TRBJ2-7; TRBD1 agrees at 10 bases. The CDR3 sequence is 15 residues long. CDR1 and CDR2 (germline): LGHDT, YNNKEL (reference sequence). V lost 1 base, J lost 3 bases, and 3 bases stayed unmatched. CDR3 loop: CASSQAGTGDYEQYF. The CDR3 DNA follows: TGTGCCAGCAGCCAAGCCGGGACAGGGGACTACGAGCAGTACTTC.

The count of this clone is one. The V and J genes are TRBV7-2 and TRBJ1-1; D might be TRBD1 (6 bases). V was shortened by 3 bases and J by 3 bases, with 11 bases between the two germline ends. The CDR3 is made up of 14 amino acids. The germline gives CDR1 SGHTA, CDR2 FQGNSA. As DNA, the CDR3 is TGTGCCAGCAGCTTCTACAGGGAGGACACTGAAGCTTTCTTT. Translation gives CASSFYREDTEAFF.

This clone occurred a few times. V is TRBV15 and J is TRBJ1-5; D is possibly TRBD1 (5 bases). CDR1 and CDR2 from the germline V gene are LNHNV and YYDKDF (reference sequence). Trimming took 0 bases from V and 7 from J, leaving 19 bases between them. CDR3 size: 17 residues. CDR3 protein: CATSRDGIVRWGQPQHF. The CDR3 nucleotides read TGTGCCACCAGCAGAGATGGGATAGTAAGGTGGGGGCAGCCCCAGCATTTT.

The CDR3 protein is CASSERPVGLGDNEQFF. CDR3 sequence (DNA): TGTGCCAGCAGCGAACGCCCGGTCGGCCTAGGAGACAATGAGCAGTTCTTC. The chain carries TRBV9 and TRBJ2-1; D is uncertain. Germline lookup yields CDR1 SGDLS and CDR2 YYNGEE. This CDR3 has 17 residues. The V end was cut by 3 bases, the J end by 5 bases, with 21 bases between.

This chain's CDR3 is CASSPRTGGDNEQFF. The CDR3, as DNA: TGTGCCAGCAGCCCCCGGACAGGGGGGGACAATGAGCAGTTCTTC. V is TRBV4-2 and J is TRBJ2-1; 10 nucleotides match TRBD1. V lost 4 bases, J lost 5 bases, and 5 bases stayed unmatched. Germline-derived CDR1 and CDR2 are LGHNA and YNFKEQ. CDR3 length equals 15 residues.

The chain links TRBV6-1 to TRBJ2-3; D may match TRBD1 or TRBD2 (5 bases each). The CDR3 consists of 12 residues. Trimming stripped 5 bases from V and 10 bases from J, with 13 bases between. Germline values: CDR1 MNHNS, CDR2 SASEGT. The DNA for the CDR3 is TGTGCCAGCAGTCTCCGGGACGCTGCGCAGTATTTT. It yields the protein CASSLRDAAQYF.

CDR3 nucleotide sequence: TGTGCCAGCAGTGCTCCAGGGGGAGAGCCCCAGCATTTT. Protein sequence: CASSAPGGEPQHF. The chain combines TRBV6-6 with TRBJ1-5; 7 nucleotides line up with TRBD1. V shed 5 bases and J 8 bases; nucleotides not matched to a gene: 6. CDR1 is MNHNY and CDR2 is SVGAGI in the germline V gene (reference sequence). The CDR3 runs to 13 residues.

The genes are TRBV6-5 and TRBJ2-7, with TRBD1 matching 7 bases. CDR1 and CDR2 from the germline V gene are MNHEY and SVGAGI. Trimming removed 5 bases from V and 5 bases from J; junction bases left unmatched: 3. The CDR3 has 12 residues. DNA of the CDR3: TGTGCCAGCAGTCCAGGGACAGACGAGCAGTACTTC. Its translation is CASSPGTDEQYF.

The chain joins TRBV4-2 to TRBJ2-3; 10 bases are a match to TRBD2. With V trimmed by 3 bases and J by 3 bases, 12 bases remained unmatched. CDR1 and CDR2 (germline): LGHNA, YNFKEQ. The CDR3 consists of 18 residues. CDR3 in amino acids: CASSHGTSGRAGTDTQYF. In nucleotides, the CDR3 is TGTGCCAGCAGCCACGGGACCAGCGGGAGGGCGGGGACAGATACGCAGTATTTT.